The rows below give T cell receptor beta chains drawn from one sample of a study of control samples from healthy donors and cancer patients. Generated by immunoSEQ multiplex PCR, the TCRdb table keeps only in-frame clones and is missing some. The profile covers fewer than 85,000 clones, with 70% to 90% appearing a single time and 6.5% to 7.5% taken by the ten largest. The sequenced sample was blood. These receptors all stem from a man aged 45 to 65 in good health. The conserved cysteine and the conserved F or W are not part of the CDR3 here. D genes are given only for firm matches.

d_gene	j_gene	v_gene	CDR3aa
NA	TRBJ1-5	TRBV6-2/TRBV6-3	ASSKGQNSNQPQH
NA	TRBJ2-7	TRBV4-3	ASSQAVGYEQY
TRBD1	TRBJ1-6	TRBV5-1	ASSLGGDRGPESSYNSPLH
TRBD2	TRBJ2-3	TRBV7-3	ASSRSGGVGNTQY
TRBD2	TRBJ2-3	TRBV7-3	ASSPGLETDTQY
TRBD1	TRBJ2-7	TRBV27	ASSLSPGTVNEQY
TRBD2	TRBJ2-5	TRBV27	ASSTRLAGGPSQETQY
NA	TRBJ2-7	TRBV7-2	ASSRSWGEQY
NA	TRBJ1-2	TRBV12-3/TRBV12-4	ASSAHGTYGYT
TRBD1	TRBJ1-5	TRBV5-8	ASSSYDRVSNQPQH
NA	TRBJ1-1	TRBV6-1	ASSESLESEAF
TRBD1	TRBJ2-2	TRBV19	ASSRTGQGTGELF
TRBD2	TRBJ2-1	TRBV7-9	ASSLAGLAGGPYNEQF
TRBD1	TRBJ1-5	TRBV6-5	ASSLKQGARQPQH
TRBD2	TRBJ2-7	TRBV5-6	ASSLKRGVTSYEQY
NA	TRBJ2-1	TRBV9	ASSVASGEWKAYNEQF
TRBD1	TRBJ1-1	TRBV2	ASSDSETGAATEAF
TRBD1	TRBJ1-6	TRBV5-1	ASSLGDRGSNSPLH
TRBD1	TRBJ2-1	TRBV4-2	ASNRGGTGGSYNEQF
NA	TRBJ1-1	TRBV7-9	ASSARQESSTEAF
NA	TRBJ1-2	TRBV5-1	ASSSPGDGFNYGYT
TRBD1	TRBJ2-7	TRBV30	AWSLGTAYEQY
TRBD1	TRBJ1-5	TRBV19	AKTTGGNQPQH
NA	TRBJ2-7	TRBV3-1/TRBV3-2	ASSQGEGRYEQY
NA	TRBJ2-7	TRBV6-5	ASSYSNYGAYEQY
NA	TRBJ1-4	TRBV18	ASSPWGEKLF
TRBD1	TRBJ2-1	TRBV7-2	ASSYPGQGALSSYNEQF